This is a list of T cell receptor beta chains from one sample in a study of T cell responses to AZD1222 COVID-19 vaccine. TCRdb keeps only in-frame clones here, not all; method: immunoSEQ multiplex PCR. The sample consists of under 250,000 clones, around 93% of them appearing once. The source was peripheral blood, collected on day 0 of MenACWY control vaccination. The receptors were sampled from an adult in good health. The CDR3 runs from the conserved cysteine through the conserved F or W. A D gene is named only where the DNA matches it firmly. Part of the rows lack a size; the others show once, few, many or a class for expanded clones.

clone_size d_call j_call v_call cdr3_nt cdr3_aa
NA NA TRBJ1-5 TRBV4-1 TGCGCCAGCAGCCAACGAAGCGGACTAAATCAGCCCCAGCATTTT CASSQRSGLNQPQHF
NA NA TRBJ2-3 TRBV28 TGTGCCAGCAGTATTGGGGGGTCAGTGAAAGATACGCAGTATTTT CASSIGGSVKDTQYF
NA NA TRBJ1-1 TRBV28 TGTGCCAGCAGCCCCCCGGCGGAGATGAACACTGAAGCTTTCTTT CASSPPAEMNTEAFF
NA NA TRBJ2-5 TRBV5-4 TGTGCCAGCAGCCGACCGGCGACCGGAGAGACCCAGTACTTC CASSRPATGETQYF
few TRBD1 TRBJ2-1 TRBV2 TGTGCCAGCAGTGAACTCCCAGGGGGAAAACATGAGCAGTTCTTC CASSELPGGKHEQFF
NA NA TRBJ1-1 TRBV7-2 TGTGCCAGCAGCTTAGCGCCAACAGGAGGGAACACTGAAGCTTTCTTT CASSLAPTGGNTEAFF
NA NA TRBJ1-1 TRBV6-5 TGTGCCCTAGGGGGGGGGTCGGGCACTGAAGCTTTCTTT CALGGGSGTEAFF
NA NA TRBJ2-7 TRBV5-6 TGTGCCAGCAGCTTCAGGTCCCGTCGCTACGAGCAGTACTTC CASSFRSRRYEQYF
NA NA TRBJ1-5 TRBV5-1 TGCGCCAGCAGCGGAGAGGGAAATCAGCCCCAGCATTTT CASSGEGNQPQHF
NA NA TRBJ2-5 TRBV4-2 TGTGCCAGCAGCCAAGATCCCTCGGCAGGAGGAGAGACCCAGTACTTC CASSQDPSAGGETQYF
once NA TRBJ1-6 TRBV28 TGTGCCAGCAGTCAGATAAATTCACCCCTCCACTTT CASSQINSPLHF
NA TRBD2 TRBJ2-7 TRBV6-5 TGTGCCAGCACCCGGACTAGCGGGGGTCTCTACGAGCAGTACTTC CASTRTSGGLYEQYF
NA NA TRBJ2-7 TRBV9 TGTGCCAGCAGTAGATTGGATAGCTCCTACGAGCAGTACTTC CASSRLDSSYEQYF
NA NA TRBJ1-1 TRBV7-9 TGTGCCAGCAGCTTATTGAGTGGGAACACTGAAGCTTTCTTT CASSLLSGNTEAFF
NA NA TRBJ1-2 TRBV5-1 TGCGCCAGCAGCGCGACAGTTTATGGCTACACCTTC CASSATVYGYTF
NA TRBD1 TRBJ2-2 TRBV13 TGTGCCAGCAGCGCGGGACAGGGGAGTCCCGGGGAGCTGTTTTTT CASSAGQGSPGELFF
NA NA TRBJ1-5 TRBV19 TGTGCCAGTAGTCCGAGTGGGAGCCAGCCCCAGCATTTT CASSPSGSQPQHF
NA NA TRBJ2-7 TRBV14 TGTGCCAGCAGCCAAGACAGGGGCCAATCCTACGAGCAGTACTTC CASSQDRGQSYEQYF
once NA TRBJ1-2 TRBV30 TGTGCCTGGAGTATCTTGGGGGGAGGCGGCTATGGCTACACCTTC CAWSILGGGGYGYTF
NA TRBD1 TRBJ2-7 TRBV24-1 TGTGCCACAGCGACAGGGGCCTCCTACGAGCAGTACTTC CATATGASYEQYF
NA TRBD1 TRBJ2-2 TRBV19 TGTGCCAGTAGGCTCGCCGGGACAGGGAGCACCGGGGAGCTGTTTTTT CASRLAGTGSTGELFF
NA NA TRBJ1-1 TRBV6-5 TGTGCCAGCAGTCGAGGGACGCTAGTGAACACTGAAGCTTTCTTT CASSRGTLVNTEAFF
NA NA TRBJ1-5 TRBV18 TGTGCCAGCTCACCTGGACAGAATCAGCCCCAGCATTTT CASSPGQNQPQHF
NA NA TRBJ1-1 TRBV5-4 TGTGCCAGCAGCTACGAATCAGGGGCTGGGGACACTGAAGCTTTCTTT CASSYESGAGDTEAFF
NA NA TRBJ2-5 TRBV5-8 TGTGCCAGCAGCTTCCGTGGGCTCCAAGAGACCCAGTACTTC CASSFRGLQETQYF
NA NA TRBJ1-2 TRBV6-1 TGTGCCAGCAGTGAAGCCAAAAATTCCTGGGACACCTCTAACTATGGCTACACCTTC CASSEAKNSWDTSNYGYTF
NA NA TRBJ2-3 TRBV27 TGTGCCAGCAGTTCAATTTCATTCAGCACAGATACGCAGTATTTT CASSSISFSTDTQYF
NA NA TRBJ1-1 TRBV27 TGTGCCAGCAGTTTAAAGAAGAACACTGAAGCTTTCTTT CASSLKKNTEAFF
NA NA TRBJ1-2 TRBV3-1/TRBV3-2 TGTGCCAGCAGCCAAGGAGGGTACTATGGCTACACCTTC CASSQGGYYGYTF
NA NA TRBJ1-6 TRBV11-2 TGTGCCAGCAGCGAATCTCTTAATTCACCCCTCCACTTT CASSESLNSPLHF
NA TRBD1 TRBJ1-2 TRBV19 TGTGCCAGTAGTGTCGACAGGGGCTTACGGGATGGCTACACCTTC CASSVDRGLRDGYTF
NA TRBD1 TRBJ1-2 TRBV4-3 TGCGCCAGCAGCCTTGGCCTGACAGGGGGCGCAGGCTATGGCTACACCTTC CASSLGLTGGAGYGYTF
NA NA TRBJ2-6 TRBV3-1/TRBV3-2 TGTGCCAGCAGCCTCCGTGGTGGGGCCAACGTCCTGACTTTC CASSLRGGANVLTF
NA TRBD1 TRBJ1-1 TRBV4-2 TGTGCCAGCGTACCGGGACAGGGCGGAGGGACTGAAGCTTTCTTT CASVPGQGGGTEAFF
once TRBD1 TRBJ1-5 TRBV18 TGTGCCAGCTCACCAACTGGGACAGGGGCGATGGCGCCCCAGCATTTT CASSPTGTGAMAPQHF
NA NA TRBJ2-5 TRBV3-1/TRBV3-2 TGTGCCAGCAGCCAAGTGGAGGGGAAGACCCAGTACTTC CASSQVEGKTQYF
NA NA TRBJ2-5 TRBV5-1 TGCGCCAGCAGCAGCTGGGGACACGACCAAGAGACCCAGTACTTC CASSSWGHDQETQYF
NA TRBD2 TRBJ2-1 TRBV6-2/TRBV6-3 TGTGCCAGCAGTTACGCAAGACTAGCGGGGGGCTTCCTCAATGAGCAGTTCTTC CASSYARLAGGFLNEQFF
once NA TRBJ1-2 TRBV28 TGTGGCTCTCGGTCAGGGCTAAGGGGCTACACCTTC CGSRSGLRGYTF
NA TRBD1 TRBJ2-7 TRBV2 TGTGCCAGCGGGGGGAGGACAGGGGGCAACGAGCAGTACTTC CASGGRTGGNEQYF